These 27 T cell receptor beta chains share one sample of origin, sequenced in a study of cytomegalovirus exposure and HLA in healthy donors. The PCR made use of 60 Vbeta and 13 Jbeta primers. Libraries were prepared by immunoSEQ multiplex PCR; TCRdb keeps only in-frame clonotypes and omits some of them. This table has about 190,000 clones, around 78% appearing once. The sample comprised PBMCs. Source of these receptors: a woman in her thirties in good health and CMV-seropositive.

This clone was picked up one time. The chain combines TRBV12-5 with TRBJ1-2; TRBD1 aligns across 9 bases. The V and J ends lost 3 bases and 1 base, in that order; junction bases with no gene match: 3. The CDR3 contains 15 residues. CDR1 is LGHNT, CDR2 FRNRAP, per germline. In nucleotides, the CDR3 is TGTGCTAGTGGTTTTCGGGACAGGGATAACTATGGCTACACCTTC. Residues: CASGFRDRDNYGYTF. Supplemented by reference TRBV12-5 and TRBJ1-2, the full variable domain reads DARVTQTPRHKVTEMGQEVTMRCQPILGHNTVFWYRQTMMQGLELLAYFRNRAPLDDSGMPKDRFSAEMPDATLATLKIQPSEPRDSAVYFCASGFRDRDNYGYTFGSGTRLTVV.

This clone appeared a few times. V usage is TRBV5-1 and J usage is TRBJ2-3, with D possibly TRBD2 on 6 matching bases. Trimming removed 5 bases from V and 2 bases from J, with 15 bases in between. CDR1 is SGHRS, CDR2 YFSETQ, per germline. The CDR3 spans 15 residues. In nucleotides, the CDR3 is TGCGCCAGCAGACCCCGGACTACGTTCACAGATACGCAGTATTTT. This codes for CASRPRTTFTDTQYF.

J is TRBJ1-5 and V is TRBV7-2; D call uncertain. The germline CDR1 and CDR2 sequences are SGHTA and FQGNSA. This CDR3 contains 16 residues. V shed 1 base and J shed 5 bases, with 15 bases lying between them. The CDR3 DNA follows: TGTGCCAGCAGCTTAGAAGCGCGGGCGGCATATCAGCCCCAGCATTTT. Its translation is CASSLEARAAYQPQHF.

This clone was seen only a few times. In nucleotides, the CDR3 is TGTGCCAGCAGCCCGGCGGGAGGGTCCAGGGAGTACTACGAGCAGTACTTC. This encodes CASSPAGGSREYYEQYF. V gene TRBV5-6 combines with J gene TRBJ2-7, with 9 bases identical to TRBD2. Unmatched junction bases numbered 14, after V lost 4 bases and J lost 3 bases. The germline V gene encodes CDR1 SGHDT and CDR2 YYEEEE. The CDR3 covers 17 residues.

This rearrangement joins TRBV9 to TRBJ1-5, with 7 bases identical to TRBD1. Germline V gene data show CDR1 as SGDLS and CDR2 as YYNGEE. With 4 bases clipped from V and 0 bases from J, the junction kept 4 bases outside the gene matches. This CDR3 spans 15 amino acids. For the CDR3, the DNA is TGTGCCAGCAGCTATACAGGGGATAGCAATCAGCCCCAGCATTTT. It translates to CASSYTGDSNQPQHF.

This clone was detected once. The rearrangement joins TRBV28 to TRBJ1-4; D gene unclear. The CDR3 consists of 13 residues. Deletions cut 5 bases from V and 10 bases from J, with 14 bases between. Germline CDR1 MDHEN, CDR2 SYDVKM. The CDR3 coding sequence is TGTGCCAGCAGTCCGGGTCTGACGGGAAAACTGTTTTTT. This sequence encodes CASSPGLTGKLFF.

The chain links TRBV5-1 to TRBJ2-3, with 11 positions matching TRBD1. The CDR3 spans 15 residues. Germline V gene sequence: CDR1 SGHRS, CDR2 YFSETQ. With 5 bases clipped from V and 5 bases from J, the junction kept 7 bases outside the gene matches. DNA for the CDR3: TGCGCCAGCAGACTTAGGACAGGGGGCGAAGATACGCAGTATTTT. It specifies CASRLRTGGEDTQYF.

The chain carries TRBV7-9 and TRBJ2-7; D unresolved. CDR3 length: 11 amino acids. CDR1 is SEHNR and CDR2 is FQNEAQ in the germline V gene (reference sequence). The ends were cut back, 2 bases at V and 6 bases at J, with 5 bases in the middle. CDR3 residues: CASSLQFEQYF. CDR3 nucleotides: TGTGCCAGCAGCTTACAGTTCGAGCAGTACTTC.

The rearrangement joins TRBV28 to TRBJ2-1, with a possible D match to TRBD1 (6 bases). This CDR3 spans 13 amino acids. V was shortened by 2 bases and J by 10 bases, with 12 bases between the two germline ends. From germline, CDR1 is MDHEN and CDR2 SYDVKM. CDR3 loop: CASSLLSRGEQFF. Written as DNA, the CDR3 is TGTGCCAGCAGTTTACTGTCTAGGGGGGAGCAGTTCTTC.

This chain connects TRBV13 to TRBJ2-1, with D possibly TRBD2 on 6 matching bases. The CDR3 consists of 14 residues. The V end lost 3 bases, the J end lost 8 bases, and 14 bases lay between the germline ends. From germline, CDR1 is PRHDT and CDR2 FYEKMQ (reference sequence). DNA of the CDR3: TGTGCCAGCAGCTTGGGGGGACTCGGGTATGAGCAGTTCTTC. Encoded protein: CASSLGGLGYEQFF.

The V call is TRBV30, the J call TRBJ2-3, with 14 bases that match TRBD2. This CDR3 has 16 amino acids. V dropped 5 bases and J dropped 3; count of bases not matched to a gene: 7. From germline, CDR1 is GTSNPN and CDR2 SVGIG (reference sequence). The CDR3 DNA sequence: TGTGCCTGGCAGCGACTAGCGGGGGGGTCGACAGATACGCAGTATTTT. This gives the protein CAWQRLAGGSTDTQYF.

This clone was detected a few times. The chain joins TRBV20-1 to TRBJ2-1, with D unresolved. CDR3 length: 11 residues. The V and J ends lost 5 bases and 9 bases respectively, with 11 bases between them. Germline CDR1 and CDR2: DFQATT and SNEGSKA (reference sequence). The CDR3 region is CSAEDRSEQFF. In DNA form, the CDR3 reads TGCAGTGCTGAAGATCGCAGTGAGCAGTTCTTC.

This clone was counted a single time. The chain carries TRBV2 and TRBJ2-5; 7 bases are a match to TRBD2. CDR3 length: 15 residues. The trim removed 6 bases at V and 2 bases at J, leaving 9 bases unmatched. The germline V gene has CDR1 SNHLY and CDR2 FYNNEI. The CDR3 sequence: CASSGRSGLQETQYF. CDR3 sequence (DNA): TGTGCCAGCAGCGGGAGGTCGGGACTTCAAGAGACCCAGTACTTC.

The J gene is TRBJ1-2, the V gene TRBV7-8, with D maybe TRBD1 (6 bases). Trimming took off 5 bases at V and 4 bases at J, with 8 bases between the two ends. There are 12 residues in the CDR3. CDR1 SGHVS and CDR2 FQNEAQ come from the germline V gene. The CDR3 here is CASSRGTYGYTF. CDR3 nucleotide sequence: TGTGCCAGCAGCAGGGGGACCTATGGCTACACCTTC.

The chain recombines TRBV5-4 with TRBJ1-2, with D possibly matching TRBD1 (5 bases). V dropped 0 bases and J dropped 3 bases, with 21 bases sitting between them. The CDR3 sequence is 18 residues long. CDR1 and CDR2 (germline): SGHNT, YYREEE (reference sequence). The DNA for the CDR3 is TGTGCCAGCAGCTTGGGAGGCATATCGGGGGGGTCCTACTATGGCTACACCTTC. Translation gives CASSLGGISGGSYYGYTF.

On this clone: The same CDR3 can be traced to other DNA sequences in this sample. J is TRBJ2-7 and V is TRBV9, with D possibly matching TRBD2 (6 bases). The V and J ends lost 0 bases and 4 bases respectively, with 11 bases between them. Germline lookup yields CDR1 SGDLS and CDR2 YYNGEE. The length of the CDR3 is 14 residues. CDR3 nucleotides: TGTGCCAGCAGCGTAGGGGGCGGGGTTTACGAGCAGTACTTC. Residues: CASSVGGGVYEQYF.

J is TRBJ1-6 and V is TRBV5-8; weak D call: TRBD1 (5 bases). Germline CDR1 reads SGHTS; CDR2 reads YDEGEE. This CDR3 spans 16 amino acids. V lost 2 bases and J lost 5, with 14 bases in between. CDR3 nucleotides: TGTGCCAGCAGCTTCTTCGCGGGACGAAATAATTCACCCCTCCACTTT. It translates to CASSFFAGRNNSPLHF.

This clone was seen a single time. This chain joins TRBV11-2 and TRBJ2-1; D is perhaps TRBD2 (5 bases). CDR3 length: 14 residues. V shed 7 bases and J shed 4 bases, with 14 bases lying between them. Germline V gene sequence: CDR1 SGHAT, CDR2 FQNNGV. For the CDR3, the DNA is TGTGCCAGCACCCATGGGAAGCGGTACAATGAGCAGTTCTTC. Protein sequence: CASTHGKRYNEQFF.

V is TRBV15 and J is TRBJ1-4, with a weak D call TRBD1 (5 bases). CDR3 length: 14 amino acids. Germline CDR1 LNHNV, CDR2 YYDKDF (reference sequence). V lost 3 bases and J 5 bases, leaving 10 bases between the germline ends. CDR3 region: CATSRAGWNEKLFF. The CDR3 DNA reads TGTGCCACCAGCAGGGCAGGGTGGAATGAAAAACTGTTTTTT.

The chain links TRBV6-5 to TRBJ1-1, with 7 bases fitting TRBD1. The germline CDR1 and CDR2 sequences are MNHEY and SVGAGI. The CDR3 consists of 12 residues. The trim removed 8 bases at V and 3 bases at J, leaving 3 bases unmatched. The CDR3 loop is CASFDRDTEAFF. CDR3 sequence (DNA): TGTGCCAGCTTTGACAGGGACACTGAAGCTTTCTTT.

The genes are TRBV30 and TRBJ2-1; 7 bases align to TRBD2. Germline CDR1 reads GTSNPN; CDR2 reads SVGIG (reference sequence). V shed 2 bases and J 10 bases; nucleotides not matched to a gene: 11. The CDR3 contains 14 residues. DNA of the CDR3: TGTGCCTGGAGTTGGGGGACTACTTCAATGGAGCAGTTCTTC. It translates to CAWSWGTTSMEQFF.

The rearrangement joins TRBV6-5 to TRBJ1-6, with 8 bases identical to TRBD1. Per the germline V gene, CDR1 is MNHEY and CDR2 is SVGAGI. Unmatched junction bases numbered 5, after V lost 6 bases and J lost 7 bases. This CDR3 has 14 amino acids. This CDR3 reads CASSDRGGNSPLHF. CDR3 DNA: TGTGCCAGCAGCGACAGGGGTGGGAATTCACCCCTCCACTTT.

The chain's CDR3 is CASSLSGRGGEQFF. The DNA for the CDR3 is TGTGCCAGCAGTTTAAGCGGGAGGGGGGGTGAGCAGTTCTTC. The rearrangement joins TRBV28 to TRBJ2-1; 10 bases are shared with TRBD2. The CDR3 has 14 amino acids. Losses at the gene ends were 2 bases for V and 9 bases for J; bases not matched to a gene: 4. Germline values: CDR1 MDHEN, CDR2 SYDVKM.

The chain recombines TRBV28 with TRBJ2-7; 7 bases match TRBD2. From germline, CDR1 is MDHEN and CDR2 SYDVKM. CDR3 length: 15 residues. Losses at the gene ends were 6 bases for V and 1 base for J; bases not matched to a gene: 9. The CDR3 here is CASSLEREGSYEQYF. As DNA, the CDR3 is TGTGCCAGCAGCCTTGAGAGGGAGGGTTCCTACGAGCAGTACTTC.

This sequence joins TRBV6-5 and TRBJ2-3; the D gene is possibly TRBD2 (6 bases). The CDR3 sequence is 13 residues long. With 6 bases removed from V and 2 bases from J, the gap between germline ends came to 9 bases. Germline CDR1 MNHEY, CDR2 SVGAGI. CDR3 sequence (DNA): TGTGCCAGCAGCCGGGACTTCACAGATACGCAGTATTTT. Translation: CASSRDFTDTQYF.

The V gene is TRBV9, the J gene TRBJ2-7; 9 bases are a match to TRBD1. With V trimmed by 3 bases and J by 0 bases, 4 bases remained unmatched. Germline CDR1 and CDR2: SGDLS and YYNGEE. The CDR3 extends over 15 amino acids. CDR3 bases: TGTGCCAGCAGCGCCGGGACAGGGAGCTCCTACGAGCAGTACTTC. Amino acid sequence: CASSAGTGSSYEQYF.

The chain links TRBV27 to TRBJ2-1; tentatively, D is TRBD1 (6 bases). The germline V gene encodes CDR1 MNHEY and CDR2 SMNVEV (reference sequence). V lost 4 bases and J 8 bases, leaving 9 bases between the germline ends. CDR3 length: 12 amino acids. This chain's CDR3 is CASSSTGHEQFF. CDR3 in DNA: TGTGCCAGCAGTTCGACAGGTCATGAGCAGTTCTTC.